Listed here are 4 T cell receptor beta chains from one sample, sequenced in a study of PD-L1 blockade in urothelial cancer. The time point is: pretreatment peripheral blood. Produced via immunoSEQ multiplex PCR; TCRdb's table is partial and in-frame only. The repertoire consists of 95,000 to 100,000 clones, with around 87% occurring once and the leading ten covering roughly 2%. Sample: PBMCs, taken around atezolizumab (anti-PD-L1) treatment. The receptors come from a man aged 55-75 years with urothelial cancer.

The chain couples TRBV7-9 to TRBJ1-2; perhaps TRBD1 as D (5 bases). The CDR3 consists of 16 residues. Germline assignment: CDR1 SEHNR and CDR2 FQNEAQ (reference sequence). Trimming stripped 2 bases from V and 4 bases from J, with 17 bases between. The chain's CDR3 is CASSLTGAPSGYGYTF. CDR3 in DNA: TGTGCCAGCAGCTTAACTGGGGCCCCGAGTGGCTATGGCTACACCTTC.

V usage is TRBV6-1 and J usage is TRBJ1-1; the D is unclear. V lost 6 bases and J lost 3, with 5 bases in between. There are 11 residues in the CDR3. CDR1 MNHNS and CDR2 SASEGT come from the germline V gene. The CDR3 loop reads CASRSYTEAFF. The CDR3 nucleotides are TGTGCCAGCAGGTCTTACACTGAAGCTTTCTTT.

This chain joins TRBV7-3 and TRBJ2-7, with D maybe TRBD2 (5 bases). This CDR3 is 16 amino acids long. Trimming removed 4 bases from V and 0 bases from J, with 16 bases in between. Per the germline V gene, CDR1 is SGHTA and CDR2 is FQGTGA. The CDR3 DNA is TGTGCCAGCAGCTCCTCCGGACTGGCGAGCTCCTACGAGCAGTACTTC. This sequence encodes CASSSSGLASSYEQYF.

The gene calls are TRBV10-2 and TRBJ1-2, with D maybe TRBD1 (6 bases). The V and J ends lost 4 bases and 4 bases respectively, with 10 bases between them. The CDR3 has 13 amino acids. Per germline, CDR1 WSHSY and CDR2 SAAADI. CDR3 nucleotides: TGCGCCAGCAGTGGGCAGGGGACCTATGGCTACACCTTC. This translates into CASSGQGTYGYTF.